This T cell receptor (beta chain) derives from a study of response to subunit inactivated influenza vaccine. Comment on this clonotype: The antigen remains undetermined.

Study observations and caveats: It was the authors' suggestion that each seasonal influenza vaccination recruits few new T cells.

One entry per CDR3 protein, called by TCRdb with MiXCR from the RT-PCR reads. Here the sample spans 280,000 or so distinct CDR3 sequences, less than 25% being singletons. CDR3 length: 13 amino acids. J was trimmed by 5 bases and V by 4 bases; bases with no gene match: 5. The germline gives CDR1 SGHRS, CDR2 YFSETQ. The clonotype was recovered from a man between 45 and 75 years old who received an inactivated influenza vaccine. J is TRBJ2-7 and V is TRBV5-1; 8 bases map to TRBD2. The sequencing here drew on PBMCs from blood, taken 21 months after vaccination. DNA of the CDR3: TGCGCCAGCAGCCCACCGGGAGGGGACGAGCAGTACTTC. This sequence encodes CASSPPGGDEQYF.